A single sample is the source of the 2 T cell receptor beta chains below, sequenced in a study of T cell repertoires in cytomegalovirus infection. TCRdb fed the reads into MiXCR, producing one record per CDR3 protein. In the table there are roughly 310,000 distinct CDR3 sequences, roughly 28% of which are singletons. The antigens for these receptors are not known. The sample was cultured PBMCs, taken from culture after CMV antigen stimulation. The receptors stem from a human donor in good health (CMV status not recorded). Some clones in this sample may be carry-over from other donors' samples.

This clonotype was observed many times. This chain connects TRBV7-9 to TRBJ1-1, with D unresolved. This CDR3 is built from 13 residues. Germline assignment: CDR1 SEHNR and CDR2 FQNEAQ (reference sequence). The V gene lost 2 bases and the J gene lost 1 base, with 5 bases spanning the gap. Here the CDR3 DNA reads TGTGCCAGCAGCTTAATGGAGAACACTGAAGCTTTCTTT. Translating it yields CASSLMENTEAFF.

This clonotype was detected only a few times. CDR3 DNA sequence: TGTGCCAGCAGCGTCACAGCGGGGGTGACCGGGGAGCTGTTTTTT. Translated, it gives CASSVTAGVTGELFF. The V gene is TRBV7-9, the J gene TRBJ2-2; 8 nucleotides line up with TRBD2. The length of the CDR3 is 15 residues. The germline gives CDR1 SEHNR, CDR2 FQNEAQ (reference sequence). With V trimmed by 5 bases and J by 5 bases, 7 bases remained unmatched.